These T cell receptor beta chains were read from a single sample in a study of graft-versus-host responses after intestinal transplantation. Clones were sequenced by immunoSEQ multiplex PCR, and TCRdb holds only the in-frame ones, with some missing. The table shows tens of thousands of clones, with approximately 90% occurring only once. The sample in question was PBMCs, obtained 26 days after transplant. The receptors stem from a human patient who received an intestinal transplant, so some T cells may come from the graft donor. The CDR3 runs from the conserved cysteine through the conserved F or W. A D gene is named only where the DNA matches it firmly. For some rows the clone size is stated as once, few or many, or as a class when expanded; others skip it.

d_call,clone_size,v_call,j_call,cdr3_aa,cdr3_nt
.,few,TRBV11-2,TRBJ1-3,CASSLDLGRGNTIYF,TGTGCCAGCAGCTTAGATCTGGGCAGAGGAAACACCATATATTTT
TRBD1,.,TRBV6-5,TRBJ1-1,CASSWGQMNTEAFF,TGTGCCAGCAGTTGGGGACAGATGAACACTGAAGCTTTCTTT
TRBD1,.,TRBV5-4,TRBJ2-1,CASSPPGQGSGEQFF,TGTGCCAGCAGCCCGCCGGGACAGGGATCGGGTGAGCAGTTCTTC
.,.,TRBV6-5,TRBJ2-7,CASSSGGSPYEQYF,TGTGCCAGCAGTTCTGGCGGCTCACCCTACGAGCAGTACTTC
.,.,TRBV5-1,TRBJ1-5,CASSLEGNSNQPQHF,TGCGCCAGCAGCTTGGAGGGGAATAGCAATCAGCCCCAGCATTTT
.,.,TRBV13,TRBJ2-2,CASSPYRAPDTGELFF,TGTGCCAGCAGCCCTTACAGGGCCCCCGACACCGGGGAGCTGTTTTTT
TRBD2,.,TRBV7-9,TRBJ2-1,CASSPEQREKDNEQFF,TGTGCCAGCAGCCCTGAACAGCGGGAGAAAGACAATGAGCAGTTCTTC
.,few,TRBV28,TRBJ1-3,CASSANLQGLGNTIYF,TGTGCCAGCAGTGCAAACTTACAGGGATTGGGAAACACCATATATTTT
.,.,TRBV5-1,TRBJ2-7,CASSIRTGTYEQYF,TGCGCCAGCAGCATCCGGACGGGGACCTACGAGCAGTACTTC
.,.,TRBV29-1,TRBJ2-1,CSVEVGRQGGSNEQFF,TGCAGCGTTGAAGTTGGTCGTCAGGGAGGATCGAATGAGCAGTTCTTC
.,.,TRBV28,TRBJ2-2,CASSVAEGDTGELFF,TGTGCCAGCAGTGTAGCGGAGGGCGACACCGGGGAGCTGTTTTTT
TRBD2,.,TRBV7-6,TRBJ2-3,CASSLDGTSGGPTDTQYF,TGTGCCAGCAGCTTAGACGGGACTAGCGGGGGTCCGACAGATACGCAGTATTTT
.,.,TRBV5-4,TRBJ2-2,CASSQQTGELFF,TGTGCCAGCAGCCAACAAACCGGGGAGCTGTTTTTT
TRBD2,.,TRBV27,TRBJ2-1,CASSAKAGGSYNEQFF,TGTGCCAGCTCTGCAAAAGCGGGGGGCTCCTACAATGAGCAGTTCTTC
TRBD1,.,TRBV28,TRBJ2-2,CASSSPGQGSGGELFF,TGTGCCAGCAGTTCACCGGGACAGGGGTCTGGCGGGGAGCTGTTTTTT
TRBD2,.,TRBV9,TRBJ2-5,CASSSGRLAGGQYQETQYF,TGTGCCAGCAGCTCAGGCCGACTAGCGGGGGGGCAGTACCAAGAGACCCAGTACTTC
.,.,TRBV28,TRBJ1-3,CASSLLIRSGNTIYF,TGTGCCAGCAGTTTATTGATCAGGTCTGGAAACACCATATATTTT
.,.,TRBV6-1,TRBJ1-6,CASSEALGAGFGSPLHF,TGTGCCAGCAGTGAAGCGTTAGGGGCGGGGTTCGGATCACCCCTCCACTTT
TRBD1,.,TRBV6-6,TRBJ2-1,CASRDRDRGGDEQFF,TGTGCCAGCAGAGACCGGGACAGGGGAGGCGATGAGCAGTTCTTC
.,.,TRBV5-1,TRBJ2-1,CASSLSLRYNEQFF,TGCGCCAGCAGCTTGAGCCTCCGATACAATGAGCAGTTCTTC
TRBD1,.,TRBV29-1,TRBJ2-1,CSFRDRGNEQFF,TGCAGTTTTCGCGACAGGGGCAATGAGCAGTTCTTC
TRBD2,.,TRBV27,TRBJ2-7,CASSPGLASSYEQYF,TGTGCCAGCAGTCCGGGACTAGCGTCCTCCTACGAGCAGTACTTC
TRBD2,few,TRBV7-3,TRBJ2-3,CASSLAGVSTDTQYF,TGTGCCAGCAGCTTAGCGGGGGTTAGCACAGATACGCAGTATTTT
.,few,TRBV21-1,TRBJ1-3,CASSNSQDRRWGNTIYF,TGTGCCAGCAGCAATTCACAGGACAGGCGGTGGGGAAACACCATATATTTT
TRBD1,medium-sized,TRBV4-1,TRBJ1-2,CASSPNRGNYGYTF,TGCGCCAGCAGCCCGAACAGGGGTAACTATGGCTACACCTTC
.,.,TRBV7-9,TRBJ1-1,CASSLQGIMNTEAFF,TGTGCCAGCAGCTTACAGGGAATTATGAACACTGAAGCTTTCTTT
TRBD1,.,TRBV27,TRBJ1-5,CASSAGQSNQPQHF,TGTGCCAGCAGTGCGGGACAGTCAAATCAGCCCCAGCATTTT
.,.,TRBV5-1,TRBJ1-2,CASSVGGAITNHYGYTF,TGCGCCAGCAGCGTTGGAGGGGCCATTACCAACCACTATGGCTACACCTTC
TRBD1,.,TRBV28,TRBJ1-1,CASSFGRGLVFAEAFF,TGTGCCAGCAGCTTTGGAAGGGGGCTTGTATTCGCTGAAGCTTTCTTT
.,.,TRBV2,TRBJ2-2,CAIGQNTGELFF,TGTGCCATCGGACAGAACACCGGGGAGCTGTTTTTT
TRBD2,.,TRBV10-2,TRBJ2-7,CASSEGLAGGVEQYF,TGCGCCAGCAGTGAGGGACTAGCGGGAGGTGTCGAGCAGTACTTC
TRBD1,.,TRBV7-9,TRBJ2-3,CASSVIRDRVTDTQYF,TGTGCCAGCAGCGTCATACGGGACAGGGTAACAGATACGCAGTATTTT
.,.,TRBV7-9,TRBJ1-6,CASTKPGPTNSPLHF,TGTGCCAGCACCAAACCAGGGCCCACAAATTCACCCCTCCACTTT
TRBD2,.,TRBV7-6,TRBJ2-2,CAGEGNTGELFF,TGTGCCGGGGAGGGGAACACCGGGGAGCTGTTTTTT
.,.,TRBV19,TRBJ2-1,CASNAYGVPGDPNEQFF,TGTGCCAGTAATGCCTACGGAGTCCCGGGTGATCCGAATGAGCAGTTCTTC
.,.,TRBV19,TRBJ1-1,CASSFLSAEAFF,TGTGCCAGTAGTTTCCTCAGCGCCGAAGCTTTCTTT
.,.,TRBV7-6,TRBJ1-4,CASSLNGGTNEKLFF,TGTGCCAGCAGCTTAAACGGCGGAACTAATGAAAAACTGTTTTTT
.,.,TRBV10-1,TRBJ1-1,CASSKQGDNTEAFF,TGCGCCAGCAGTAAACAGGGAGACAACACTGAAGCTTTCTTT
.,.,TRBV7-6,TRBJ1-5,CASSPQGDQPQHF,TGTGCCAGCAGCCCTCAGGGTGATCAGCCCCAGCATTTT
.,.,TRBV27,TRBJ1-4,CASSWRNRDKKLFF,TGTGCCAGCAGTTGGCGGAATCGGGATAAAAAACTGTTTTTT